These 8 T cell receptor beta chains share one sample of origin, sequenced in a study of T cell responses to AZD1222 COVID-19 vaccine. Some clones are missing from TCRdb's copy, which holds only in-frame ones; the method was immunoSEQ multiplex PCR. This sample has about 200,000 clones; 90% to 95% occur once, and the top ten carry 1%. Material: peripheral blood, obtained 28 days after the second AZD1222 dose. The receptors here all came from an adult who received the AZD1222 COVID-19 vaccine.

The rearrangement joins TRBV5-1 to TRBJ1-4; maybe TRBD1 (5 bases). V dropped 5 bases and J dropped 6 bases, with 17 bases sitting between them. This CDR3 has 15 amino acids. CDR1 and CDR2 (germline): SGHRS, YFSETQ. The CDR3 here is CASRPAGPGDEKLFF. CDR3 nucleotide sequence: TGCGCCAGCAGACCGGCGGGACCGGGCGATGAAAAACTGTTTTTT.

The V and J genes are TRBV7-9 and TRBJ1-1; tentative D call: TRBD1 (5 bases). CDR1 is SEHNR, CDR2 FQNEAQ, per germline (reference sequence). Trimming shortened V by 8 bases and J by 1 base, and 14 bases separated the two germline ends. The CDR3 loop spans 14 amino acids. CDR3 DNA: TGTGCCAGCCTCGTTCAGGGAAAGAACACTGAAGCTTTCTTT. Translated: CASLVQGKNTEAFF.

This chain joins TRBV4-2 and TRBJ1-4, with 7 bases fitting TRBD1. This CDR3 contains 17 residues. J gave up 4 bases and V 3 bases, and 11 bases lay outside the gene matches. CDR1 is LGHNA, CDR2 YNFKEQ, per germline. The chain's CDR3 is CASSQGDPAGGNEKLFF. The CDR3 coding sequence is TGTGCCAGCAGCCAGGGGGATCCGGCAGGGGGTAATGAAAAACTGTTTTTT.

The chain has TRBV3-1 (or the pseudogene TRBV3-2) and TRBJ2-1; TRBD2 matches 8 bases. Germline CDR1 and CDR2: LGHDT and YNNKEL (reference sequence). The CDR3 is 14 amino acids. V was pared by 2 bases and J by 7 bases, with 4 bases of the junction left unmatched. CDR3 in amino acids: CASSQSGGLNEQFF. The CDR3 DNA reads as TGTGCCAGCAGCCAATCGGGGGGGCTGAATGAGCAGTTCTTC.

The CDR3: CASSGTGGGNQPQHF. DNA for the CDR3: TGTGCCAGCAGCGGGACAGGGGGTGGCAATCAGCCCCAGCATTTT. The chain carries TRBV6-5 and TRBJ1-5, with TRBD1 matching 11 bases. V shed 6 bases, J shed 2 bases, and the junction held 3 bases outside the gene matches. CDR3 length equals 15 residues. The germline V gene has CDR1 MNHEY and CDR2 SVGAGI.

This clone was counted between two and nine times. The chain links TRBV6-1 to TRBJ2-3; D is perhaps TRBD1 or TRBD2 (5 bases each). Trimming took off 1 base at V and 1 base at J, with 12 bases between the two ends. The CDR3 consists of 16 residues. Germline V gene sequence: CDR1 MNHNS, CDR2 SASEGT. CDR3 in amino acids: CASSEEPGRGTDTQYF. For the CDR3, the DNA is TGTGCCAGCAGTGAAGAACCGGGGCGAGGCACAGATACGCAGTATTTT.

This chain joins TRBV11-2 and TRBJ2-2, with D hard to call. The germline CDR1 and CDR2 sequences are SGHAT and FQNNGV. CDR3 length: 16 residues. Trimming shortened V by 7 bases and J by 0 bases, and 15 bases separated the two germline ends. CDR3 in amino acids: CASNPRPDANTGELFF. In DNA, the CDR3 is TGTGCCAGCAACCCCCGCCCGGACGCGAACACCGGGGAGCTGTTTTTT.

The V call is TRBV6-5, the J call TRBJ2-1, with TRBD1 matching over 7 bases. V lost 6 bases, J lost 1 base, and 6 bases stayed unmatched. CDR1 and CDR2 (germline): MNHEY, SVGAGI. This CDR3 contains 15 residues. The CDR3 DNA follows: TGTGCCAGCAGAGTACAGGGGCCGTCCTACAATGAGCAGTTCTTC. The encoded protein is CASRVQGPSYNEQFF.